This T cell receptor beta chain comes out of a study of early T cells in non-severe SARS-CoV-2 infection. Study overall: Investigators sequenced bulk RNA drawn from unsorted whole blood, and chains remained unpaired.

Attachment of unique molecular identifiers to individual cDNA molecules was performed. In TCRdb, the 5' RACE reads were re-called with MiXCR into one record per CDR3 protein. The sample has roughly 120,000 distinct CDR3 sequences, approximately 12% seen once. The sample here was whole blood, taken at baseline. This TCR derives from an adult who was a healthcare worker with PCR-confirmed SARS-CoV-2 infection or an uninfected control (not recorded which).

CDR3 loop: CASRDSMNTEAFF. CDR3 DNA: TGTGCCAGCCGCGACAGTATGAACACTGAAGCTTTCTTT. This rearrangement joins TRBV12-3 or TRBV12-4 to TRBJ1-1; TRBD1 might be the D (5 bases). The CDR3 has 13 amino acids. The V end was cut by 8 bases, the J end by 0 bases, with 10 bases between.